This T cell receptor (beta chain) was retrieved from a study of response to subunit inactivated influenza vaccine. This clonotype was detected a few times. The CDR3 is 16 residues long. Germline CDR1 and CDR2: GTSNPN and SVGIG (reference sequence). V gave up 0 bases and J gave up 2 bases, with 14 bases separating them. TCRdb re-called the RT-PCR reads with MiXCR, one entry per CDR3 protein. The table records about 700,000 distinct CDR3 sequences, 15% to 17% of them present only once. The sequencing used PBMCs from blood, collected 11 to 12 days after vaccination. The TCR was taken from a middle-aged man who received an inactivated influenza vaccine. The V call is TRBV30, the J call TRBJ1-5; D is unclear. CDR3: CAWSVRDFRGNQPQHF. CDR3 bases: TGTGCCTGGAGTGTCAGAGATTTTAGGGGCAATCAGCCCCAGCATTTT.